The 5 T cell receptor beta chains given below trace back to one sample, sequenced in a study of Ad26.COV2.S vaccination and SARS-CoV-2 variants. Produced via immunoSEQ multiplex PCR; TCRdb's table is partial and in-frame only. The sample lists tens of thousands of clones; approximately 77% were seen once. Source: peripheral blood, taken after recovery from COVID-19. Receptors were obtained from a human donor who had recovered from COVID-19.

A few counts support this clone. The genes are TRBV19 and TRBJ2-2; either TRBD1 or TRBD2 may fit D (7 bases each). This CDR3 has 15 residues. V shed 7 bases and J shed 6 bases, with 18 bases lying between them. Germline V lookup: CDR1 LNHDA, CDR2 SQIVND (reference sequence). CDR3 in amino acids: CASIGGGGLAGELFF. The CDR3 DNA is TGTGCCAGTATTGGGGGAGGGGGCCTGGCCGGGGAGCTGTTTTTT.

The chain links TRBV15 to TRBJ2-1; TRBD1 is a possible D gene (7 bases). This CDR3 spans 16 amino acids. V lost 1 base to trimming and J lost 8 bases, with 18 bases between them. Germline CDR1 LNHNV, CDR2 YYDKDF (reference sequence). The CDR3, as DNA: TGTGCCACCAGCAGAGGCCCGGGCAGGGGGGACCATGAGCAGTTCTTC. This codes for CATSRGPGRGDHEQFF.

The chain couples TRBV11-3 to TRBJ2-6; 7 bases are shared with TRBD1. The CDR3 is made up of 18 amino acids. CDR1 and CDR2 from the germline V gene are SGHNT and YENEEA. V dropped 4 bases and J dropped 0; count of bases not matched to a gene: 9. CDR3 DNA sequence: TGTGCCAGCAGCTCGCCCCTGGACAGGCCCTCTGGGGCCAACGTCCTGACTTTC. Translating it yields CASSSPLDRPSGANVLTF.

The chain carries TRBV19 and TRBJ1-6; D is unresolved. V lost 0 bases and J 6 bases, leaving 6 bases between the germline ends. This CDR3 is 14 amino acids long. Germline CDR1 and CDR2: LNHDA and SQIVND (reference sequence). The CDR3 protein is CASSIDSSNSPLHF. CDR3 sequence (DNA): TGTGCCAGTAGTATAGATTCGAGTAATTCACCCCTCCACTTT.

The chain links TRBV18 to TRBJ1-2; no firm D call. CDR3 length: 15 residues. Per germline, CDR1 KGHSH and CDR2 LQKENI. V was clipped by 2 bases and J by 8 bases, with 18 bases between them. DNA for the CDR3: TGTGCCAGCTCACCAACGGGTCCACAGATGGGGGGCTACACCTTC. As protein: CASSPTGPQMGGYTF.